The subject of this entry is one T cell receptor (beta chain). Antigen: not known. This sample is drawn from a study of vaccination and CD4 T cells after COVID-19. As for treatment: approximately 9-day PBMC culture with coronavirus spike peptide pools or control peptides (ViraFEST assay). Under the ViraFEST approach, antigen-specific T cells were expanded with peptide pools and TCRs subsequently sequenced. The CDR3 consists of 11 residues. CDR1 is ENHRY and CDR2 is SYGVKD in the germline V gene. The ends were cut back, 4 bases at V and 8 bases at J, with 8 bases in the middle. Oncomine TCR Beta short-read sequencing was applied to DNA from cultured CD4+ T cells. TCRdb reprocessed the PCR reads via MiXCR and lists one record per CDR3 protein. The profile shows under 15,000 distinct CDR3 sequences, about 56% of them singletons.

The sample comprised CD4+ T cells from blood, cultured in vitro. The sequence derives from a human donor who had recovered from COVID-19. The chain recombines TRBV10-3 with TRBJ1-2, with D uncertain. CDR3 nucleotides: TGTGCCATCAGTGGTTATTTAGGCTACACCTTC. Translating gives CAISGYLGYTF.